This passage covers 16 T cell receptor beta chains from one sample sequenced in a study of T-cell memory formation after mild COVID-19. TCRdb redid the calling of the 5' RACE reads with MiXCR, one entry per CDR3 protein. Of 92,000 or so distinct CDR3 sequences listed, roughly 15% are singletons. Sequenced input: PBMCs or a T cell subset sorted from them (not recorded which). Source of these receptors: a young man who had mild COVID-19 (a few samples of this study predate the infection). Cell type and time point are not known.

This chain uses TRBV29-1 with TRBJ2-4, with D unresolved. CDR3 length: 10 amino acids. The V and J ends lost 5 bases and 5 bases respectively, with 4 bases between them. Germline loops: CDR1 SQVTM, CDR2 ANQGSEA. CDR3 bases: TGCAGCGTTTGGGAAAACATTCAGTACTTC. Its translation is CSVWENIQYF. The full variable domain, its missing parts supplied by reference TRBV29-1 and TRBJ2-4, is SAVISQKPSRDICQRGTSLTIQCQVDSQVTMMFWYRQQPGQSLTLIATANQGSEATYESGFVIDKFPISRPNLTFSTLTVSNMSPEDSSIYLCSVWENIQYFGAGTRLSVL.

This clonotype has more than one count but fewer than ten. The CDR3 DNA reads as TGTGCCAGCAGTTACACGAGAAGGGGGCTGGCTGAAGCTTTCTTT. Protein sequence: CASSYTRRGLAEAFF. The chain carries TRBV6-5 and TRBJ1-1; 7 bases map to TRBD1. The CDR3 consists of 15 residues. V lost 2 bases to trimming and J lost 6 bases; unmatched junction nucleotides: 9. Germline CDR1 reads MNHEY; CDR2 reads SVGAGI.

The V call is TRBV12-3 or TRBV12-4, the J call TRBJ2-2; no clear D gene. V lost 1 base to trimming and J lost 6 bases, with 15 bases between them. The CDR3 sequence is 16 residues long. The CDR3 nucleotides are TGTGCCAGCAGTTTAGGGTGGGCCTCACGGGCCGGGGAGCTGTTTTTT. Protein: CASSLGWASRAGELFF.

This clonotype was found many times. The CDR3 DNA follows: TGCAGCGTAGGGCCTAGGGGGGCCTATCGAGCAGATACGCAGTATTTT. Residues: CSVGPRGAYRADTQYF. This sequence joins TRBV29-1 and TRBJ2-3, with D possibly being TRBD1 or TRBD2 (6 bases each). The V and J ends lost 6 bases and 4 bases respectively, with 23 bases between them. The CDR3 is made up of 16 amino acids. Germline V gene lookup returns CDR1 SQVTM and CDR2 ANQGSEA.

This clonotype was recorded at least ten times. This chain connects TRBV4-1 to TRBJ1-2; 8 bases map to TRBD1. V lost 4 bases to trimming and J lost 8 bases; unmatched junction nucleotides: 6. In germline, CDR1 is MGHRA, CDR2 YSYEKL. CDR3 length equals 13 residues. The CDR3 reads CASSRDRGDGYTF. The DNA of the CDR3 is TGCGCCAGCAGCCGCGACAGGGGTGACGGCTACACCTTC.

The chain is built from TRBV6-6 and TRBJ2-3; 8 bases are shared with TRBD1. The length of the CDR3 is 16 residues. J lost 6 bases, V lost 0 bases, and 8 bases had no gene match. Germline CDR1 is MNHNY and CDR2 is SVGAGI (reference sequence). As DNA, the CDR3 is TGTGCCAGCAGTTACTCCCCGGGACAGGATTGGGATACGCAGTATTTT. Protein: CASSYSPGQDWDTQYF.

The chain employs TRBV11-2 and TRBJ2-5; 8 bases align to TRBD1. CDR1 is SGHAT, CDR2 FQNNGV, per germline. The CDR3 loop spans 15 amino acids. V lost 6 bases, J lost 5 bases, and 11 bases stayed unmatched. For the CDR3, the DNA is TGTGCCAGCAGTTTGTACAGGGGGTTTATGGAGACCCAGTACTTC. Translated: CASSLYRGFMETQYF.

In its sample, this clonotype was seen a few times. V is TRBV2 and J is TRBJ2-3; D could derive from TRBD1 or TRBD2 (5 bases each). There are 15 residues in the CDR3. Trimming took 10 bases from V and 8 from J, leaving 25 bases between them. Germline CDR1 is SNHLY and CDR2 is FYNNEI. The CDR3, as DNA: TGTGCCATTTACCCCGGGACGAGATTGAGGGGTACGCAGTATTTT. This translates into CAIYPGTRLRGTQYF.

The chain has TRBV6-4 and TRBJ2-1; perhaps TRBD2 as D (7 bases). V lost 3 bases and J lost 8, with 11 bases in between. CDR3 size: 13 residues. Germline-derived CDR1 and CDR2 are MRHNA and SNTAGT. CDR3 residues: CASSEGGLDEQFF. As DNA, the CDR3 is TGTGCCAGCAGTGAGGGGGGGCTGGATGAGCAGTTCTTC.

This clonotype was seen a handful of times. V is TRBV5-1 and J is TRBJ2-1, with 10 bases aligning to TRBD2. Germline CDR1 SGHRS, CDR2 YFSETQ. The V and J ends lost 4 bases and 4 bases, in that order; junction bases with no gene match: 5. The CDR3 loop spans 15 amino acids. CDR3 bases: TGCGCCAGCAGCGAATATAGCGGGGGGTACAATGAGCAGTTCTTC. Translated: CASSEYSGGYNEQFF.

This clonotype occurred a few times. J is TRBJ1-2 and V is TRBV7-6, with D unresolved. Trimming took 5 bases from V and 5 from J, leaving 15 bases between them. The germline V gene has CDR1 SGHVS and CDR2 FNYEAQ. The CDR3 is 14 amino acids. The CDR3 DNA sequence: TGTGCCAGCAGCCTAACCGACGGTCGGTATGGCTACACCTTC. This codes for CASSLTDGRYGYTF.

This clonotype was recorded many times. The chain has TRBV7-2 and TRBJ1-1; D remains unclear. Germline V CDR1 and CDR2: SGHTA, FQGNSA. This CDR3 comprises 12 residues. The ends were cut back, 2 bases at V and 3 bases at J, with 4 bases in the middle. This chain's CDR3 is CASSLWDTEAFF. The CDR3 region has the DNA TGTGCCAGCAGCTTATGGGACACTGAAGCTTTCTTT.

This clonotype was counted at least ten times. The rearrangement links TRBV10-3 to TRBJ2-1; D perhaps matches TRBD2 (5 bases). Trimming left V 4 bases short and J 0 bases short, with 13 bases between. The CDR3 contains 16 residues. Germline loops: CDR1 ENHRY, CDR2 SYGVKD. The chain's CDR3 is CAISVTGSDSYNEQFF. The CDR3 DNA sequence: TGTGCCATCAGTGTAACGGGGTCTGACTCCTACAATGAGCAGTTCTTC.

This clonotype was seen once. V usage is TRBV5-1 and J usage is TRBJ2-2, with D unresolved. The CDR3 has 14 residues. Between the trimmed V and J ends, which lost 0 bases and 3 bases, there was a span of 6 bases. CDR1 SGHRS and CDR2 YFSETQ come from the germline V gene. The CDR3 nucleotides read TGCGCCAGCAGCTTGGCCTTAGACACCGGGGAGCTGTTTTTT. Translation gives CASSLALDTGELFF.

This clonotype was detected only a few times. The chain joins TRBV4-1 to TRBJ2-1, with TRBD1 identical over 7 bases. V lost 1 base and J lost 10; bases outside the gene matches: 1. The V gene's germline CDR1 is MGHRA and CDR2 YSYEKL. The CDR3 has 12 amino acids. The CDR3 DNA follows: TGCGCCAGCAGCCAAGCCAGGGGGGAGCAGTTCTTC. The encoded protein is CASSQARGEQFF.

The rearrangement joins TRBV12-3 or TRBV12-4 to TRBJ2-5, with 7 bases fitting TRBD2. The CDR3 extends over 16 amino acids. The trim removed 6 bases at V and 1 base at J, leaving 11 bases unmatched. The CDR3 DNA reads as TGTGCCAGCAGCCTAGGGCCCCCGGGGGGCCAAGAGACCCAGTACTTC. It encodes CASSLGPPGGQETQYF.